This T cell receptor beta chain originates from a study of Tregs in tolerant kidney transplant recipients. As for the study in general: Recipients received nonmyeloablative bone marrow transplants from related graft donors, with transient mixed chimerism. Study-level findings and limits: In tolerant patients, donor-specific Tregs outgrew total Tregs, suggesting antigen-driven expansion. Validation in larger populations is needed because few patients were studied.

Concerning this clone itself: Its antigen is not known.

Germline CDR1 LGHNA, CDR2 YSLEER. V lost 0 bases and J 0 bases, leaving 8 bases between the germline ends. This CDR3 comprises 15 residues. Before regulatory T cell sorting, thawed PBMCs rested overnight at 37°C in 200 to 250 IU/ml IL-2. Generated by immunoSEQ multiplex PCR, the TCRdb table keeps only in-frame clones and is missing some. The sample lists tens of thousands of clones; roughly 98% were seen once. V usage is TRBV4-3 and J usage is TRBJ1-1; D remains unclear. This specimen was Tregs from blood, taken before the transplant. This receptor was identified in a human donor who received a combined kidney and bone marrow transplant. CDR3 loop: CASSQDASLNTEAFF. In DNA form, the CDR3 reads TGCGCCAGCAGCCAAGATGCCAGTTTGAACACTGAAGCTTTCTTT.